This TCR beta chain comes out of a study of patients and donors after allogeneic stem cell transplantation. V dropped 4 bases and J dropped 2 bases, with 14 bases sitting between them. The CDR3 extends over 15 amino acids. One entry per CDR3 protein results from TCRdb running MiXCR on the RT-PCR reads. The table lists 100,000 to 120,000 distinct CDR3 sequences, about a third of them singletons, with around 27% in the top ten. This clonotype was sampled from a human donor who was either an allogeneic HSCT recipient or a stem cell or donor lymphocyte infusion donor (not recorded which). It is not recorded whose cells these are; they may come from a transplant donor. The chain has TRBV12-3 or TRBV12-4 and TRBJ1-1, with D possibly being TRBD1 (5 bases). Input material: blood, either unsorted or a sorted T cell fraction (not recorded which). In DNA form, the CDR3 reads TGTGCCAGCAGTTCCCCCGGCAGGGCCAACACTGAAGCTTTCTTT. Translating it yields CASSSPGRANTEAFF.